This entry describes one T cell receptor (beta chain). Its target antigen remains unknown. The sample holds no much larger clone one base away, and base qualities are not on file. The CDR3 goes from the cysteine to the phenylalanine over 16 residues. Of the read, only the CDR3 DNA is kept; its 48 bases are in frame from base 1. Per the germline V gene, KGHSH is the CDR1 and LQKENI is the CDR2. V and J are trimmed by 3 bases and 3 bases, and the gene matches miss 8 bases of the junction. The sample originates from a study of blood T cell repertoires in COVID-19 (dated by TCRdb to 2019 to 2021). For the wider study: The collaborator samples originated in the United States, Italy and Spain and spanned the acute and convalescent phases of COVID-19. The prospective study material was composed of cDNA or gDNA derived from T cells, B-cell-depleted T cells, or PBMCs. The samples were drawn from two sources: the first 160 participants of the ongoing ImmuneRACE study, and over 950 subjects contributed by 6 global collaborators. Where available, HLA class I and class II types were obtained from metadata supplied by the sample provider rather than from assay-based typing. Deeply sampled blood TCRbeta repertoires from subjects exposed to, actively infected with, or recovered from COVID-19 were included in the dataset. The repertoires were made available in a free public database intended to serve as a resource for research on the immune response to SARS-CoV-2. The sample metadata nearly always contained a de-identified subject ID, COVID-19 status, age in years and sex.

Whole blood was collected in K2EDTA tubes by collaborating institutions according to the institutions' own protocols. For TCRbeta analysis, collaborators shipped samples in one of three forms: frozen whole blood, isolated PBMCs, or DNA extracted from either of those sample types. Study-wide conclusions, independent of this receptor: The amount of clinical and demographic metadata varied by source and participant and was provided uncurated.

TCRbeta CDR3 regions were amplified from genomic DNA using the immunoSEQ Assay, a bias-controlled multiplex PCR. Turning to the authors' computational methods: The number of nucleated cells in each sample was estimated from the amplification of reference gene primers within the assay. To quantify the absolute abundance of each unique TCRbeta CDR3 rearrangement, sequence reads were collapsed and filtered. For each sample, productive Simpson clonality was calculated as the square root of Simpson's diversity index over productive rearrangements. TCRdb limited this immuneACCESS table to in-frame rearrangements with V and J called. A share of clones is missing; checked studies link under half to unresolved V genes, and the rest is unexplained. Clone size and V and J calls were adopted from that table, with D and trimming inferred from the DNA. The sample records about 110,000 clones, about four fifths of which are singletons. Of the sample, roughly 9.4% falls within the top ten clones.

In this chain, TRBV18 is recombined with TRBJ2-5, with TRBD2 matching 9 junction bases. This TCR came from a woman aged 70-85 years with acute or convalescent COVID-19. Sequencing was done on a sample of peripheral blood. The DNA reads as follows: TGTGCCAGCTCACCCTTGGCGGGAGGGCAAAAAGAGACCCAGTACTTC. Protein translation: CASSPLAGGQKETQYF.